The rows below give T cell receptor beta chains drawn from one sample of a study of cytomegalovirus exposure and HLA in healthy donors. Assay: immunoSEQ multiplex PCR; the TCRdb copy retains only in-frame clones and omits some. The repertoire holds roughly 180,000 clones, with about 79% as singletons. Specimen: PBMCs. The receptors here all came from a man aged 50 to 60 in good health and CMV-seropositive. Both conserved end residues are part of each CDR3. D genes are given only for firm matches. A row's size may be missing; if present it is once, few, many or a size class.

size	D	V	length	J	DNA	CDR3
.	TRBD1	TRBV4-2	15	TRBJ1-1	TGTGCCAGCAGCCCGAGACAGGGGGCAACGGGTGAAGCTTTCTTT	CASSPRQGATGEAFF
few	TRBD1	TRBV2	18	TRBJ1-5	TGTGCCAGCAGCCAAAGGGACAGGGCTGTTTCTCCCAATCAGCCCCAGCATTTT	CASSQRDRAVSPNQPQHF
.	.	TRBV11-3	15	TRBJ2-2	TGTGCCACCCAAGACATCACATCCAACACCGGGGAGCTGTTTTTT	CATQDITSNTGELFF
.	.	TRBV9	15	TRBJ1-3	TGTGCCAGCAGAGGCGGCAGGGGAACCGGAAACACCATATATTTT	CASRGGRGTGNTIYF
.	.	TRBV2	15	TRBJ1-4	TGTGCCAGCAGTCCCCAGGGTGGAACTAATGAAAAACTGTTTTTT	CASSPQGGTNEKLFF
.	TRBD2	TRBV5-6	18	TRBJ2-3	TGTGCCAGCAGCGTAATTCAAAATGGACTAGCGGGGGGAGATACGCAGTATTTT	CASSVIQNGLAGGDTQYF
few	.	TRBV19	13	TRBJ2-5	TGTGCCAGTAGTATGTTGGCCAGAGAGACCCAGTACTTC	CASSMLARETQYF
.	.	TRBV18	14	TRBJ1-4	TGTGCCAGCTCAGGGGGCCAGGGTCGTGAAAAACTGTTTTTT	CASSGGQGREKLFF
.	.	TRBV2	13	TRBJ1-5	TGTGCCAGCAAGAACAGTTTTAATCAGCCCCAGCATTTT	CASKNSFNQPQHF
.	TRBD1	TRBV4-1	16	TRBJ1-4	TGCGCCAGCAGCCAAGGACAGGGGGCAACTAATGAAAAACTGTTTTTT	CASSQGQGATNEKLFF
.	.	TRBV27	16	TRBJ1-4	TGTGCCAGCAGTCGCGAGAGGGCCTGGACTAATGAAAAACTGTTTTTT	CASSRERAWTNEKLFF
.	.	TRBV2	13	TRBJ2-1	TGTGCCAGCAACCTTCTTGGACTGGTGGAGCAGTTCTTC	CASNLLGLVEQFF
.	.	TRBV19	13	TRBJ2-3	TGTGCCAGTAGTACTTCCTTCACAGATACGCAGTATTTT	CASSTSFTDTQYF
.	.	TRBV18	15	TRBJ1-3	TGTGCCAGCTCACCCGACGGGATCTCTGGAAACACCATATATTTT	CASSPDGISGNTIYF
.	.	TRBV9	14	TRBJ2-1	TGTGCCAGCAGCGGGAGGGGCCACTACAATGAGCAGTTCTTC	CASSGRGHYNEQFF
.	TRBD1	TRBV6-4	15	TRBJ2-6	TGTGCCAGCAGACAGGGGGCAGGTGGGGCCAACGTCCTGACTTTC	CASRQGAGGANVLTF
once	.	TRBV15	15	TRBJ1-5	TGTGCCACCAGCAGAGATCCGAGGGGAGGTCAGCCCCAGCATTTT	CATSRDPRGGQPQHF
.	TRBD2	TRBV19	19	TRBJ2-2	TGTGCCAGTAGTATAAGGGGGACTAGCGGGGGAGTTAACACCGGGGAGCTGTTTTTT	CASSIRGTSGGVNTGELFF
.	TRBD1	TRBV9	16	TRBJ2-2	TGTGCCAGCAGCGTAGTCAGTACAGGGGTTACCGGGGAGCTGTTTTTT	CASSVVSTGVTGELFF
.	.	TRBV21-1	14	TRBJ1-1	TGTGCCAGCTTCAGAGCGAACGTGAACACTGAAGCTTTCTTT	CASFRANVNTEAFF
many	.	TRBV2	13	TRBJ1-6	TGTGCCAGCACGAACAGGGTACTCTCACCCCTCCACTTT	CASTNRVLSPLHF
few	TRBD1	TRBV30	13	TRBJ1-5	TGTGCCTGGAGTAAGACAGGGAATCAGCCCCAGCATTTT	CAWSKTGNQPQHF
.	.	TRBV4-1	16	TRBJ1-4	TGCGCCAGCAGCCAGGGAGCAGTGATGCCTAACGAAAAACTGTTTTTT	CASSQGAVMPNEKLFF
.	TRBD1	TRBV19	15	TRBJ2-2	TGTGCCAGTAGCACAATGGACAGGGGATTCGGGGAGCTGTTTTTT	CASSTMDRGFGELFF
.	TRBD1	TRBV27	14	TRBJ2-2	TGTGCCAGCAGTCCGGACAGGAGCCCCGGGGAGCTGTTTTTT	CASSPDRSPGELFF
.	.	TRBV30	13	TRBJ1-1	TGTGCCTGGAGTGATGAGATGAACACTGAAGCTTTCTTT	CAWSDEMNTEAFF
.	TRBD1	TRBV4-1	16	TRBJ1-4	TGCGCCAGCAGATGGACAGGGGAATCAACTAATGAAAAACTGTTTTTT	CASRWTGESTNEKLFF
.	.	TRBV7-9	11	TRBJ1-6	TGTGCCAGCAGCTTAGACGCCGAGCCCCACTTT	CASSLDAEPHF
.	.	TRBV11-1	15	TRBJ2-1	TGTGCCAGCAGCTTAGGACAGCTCACCTACAATGAGCAGTTCTTC	CASSLGQLTYNEQFF
.	TRBD1	TRBV2	13	TRBJ1-2	TGTGCCAGCGCGACAGGGCCGAACTATGGCTACACCTTC	CASATGPNYGYTF
few	TRBD1	TRBV7-8	15	TRBJ1-5	TGTGCCAGCAGCAATACAGGGGGCTCTAGTCAGCCCCAGCATTTT	CASSNTGGSSQPQHF
.	.	TRBV7-2	13	TRBJ1-2	TGTGCCAGCAGCAAGAGGGGGGGGTATGGCTACACCTTC	CASSKRGGYGYTF
.	.	TRBV18	14	TRBJ1-1	TGTGCCAGCTCACCTGCAGGGGCGAACACTGAAGCTTTCTTT	CASSPAGANTEAFF
.	TRBD1	TRBV7-2	15	TRBJ2-3	TGTGCCAGCAGCTTATGGGCAGGGGGTACAGATACGCAGTATTTT	CASSLWAGGTDTQYF
few	TRBD2	TRBV11-2	17	TRBJ2-2	TGTGCCAGCAGCTCCGCCGGGGAGCGGGGGGGAGCCGGGGAGCTGTTTTTT	CASSSAGERGGAGELFF
.	.	TRBV18	16	TRBJ1-2	TGTGCCAGCTCACCATCCGGTGGGCGCCGAGACTATGGCTACACCTTC	CASSPSGGRRDYGYTF
.	TRBD1	TRBV19	14	TRBJ1-2	TGTGCCAGTAGACCGTGGGACAGGGACTATGGCTACACCTTC	CASRPWDRDYGYTF
once	.	TRBV11-2	12	TRBJ2-7	TGTGCCAGCAGCCCGAGTCCCTACGAGCAGTACTTC	CASSPSPYEQYF
.	.	TRBV5-1	15	TRBJ2-3	TGCGCCAGCAGCTTGGGCAGGGGGGTCACAGATACGCAGTATTTT	CASSLGRGVTDTQYF
.	TRBD1	TRBV6-1	18	TRBJ1-5	TGTGCCAGCAGTGCCCCCGGGACAGGAGTCTTGGGCAATCAGCCCCAGCATTTT	CASSAPGTGVLGNQPQHF
.	TRBD1	TRBV19	17	TRBJ2-7	TGTGCCAGTAGTAGGGGGACAGGGGGATTGAAATCCTACGAGCAGTACTTC	CASSRGTGGLKSYEQYF
.	TRBD2	TRBV7-9	17	TRBJ2-1	TGTGCCAGCAGCTTTCTCAGCGGGGCGACAAACTACAATGAGCAGTTCTTC	CASSFLSGATNYNEQFF